What follows are 19 T cell receptor beta chains derived from one specimen sequenced in a study of shared clonotypes between healthy human individuals. Only in-frame clones appear in the TCRdb table, and some are missing; sequencing was by immunoSEQ multiplex PCR. The data contain roughly 1.4 million clones, 97% to 99% of them singletons. The sequencing input was naive CD4+ T cells sorted from blood. The subset: CD45RA+ positively selected. The receptors shown here come from a man aged 25-45 years in good health.

This chain joins TRBV7-7 and TRBJ2-1; 10 nucleotides match TRBD2. The V gene end was trimmed by 2 bases and the J gene end by 8 bases; junction bases not matched to a gene: 6. This CDR3 is built from 15 residues. In germline, CDR1 is SSHAT, CDR2 FNYEAQ (reference sequence). CDR3 residues: CASSLSASGGDEQFF. As DNA, the CDR3 is TGTGCCAGCAGCTTATCGGCTAGCGGGGGTGATGAGCAGTTCTTC.

V usage is TRBV11-2 and J usage is TRBJ2-5; D gene ambiguous. Germline lookup yields CDR1 SGHAT and CDR2 FQNNGV. The CDR3 totals 12 residues. V gave up 5 bases and J gave up 7 bases, with 11 bases separating them. As DNA, the CDR3 is TGTGCCAGCAGCAACGAGATCGGGACCCAGTACTTC. Encoded protein: CASSNEIGTQYF.

The chain combines TRBV18 with TRBJ2-1; D is perhaps TRBD1 (5 bases). CDR3 length equals 12 residues. V lost 3 bases to trimming and J lost 9 bases, with 9 bases between them. Germline loops: CDR1 KGHSH, CDR2 LQKENI. In DNA, the CDR3 is TGTGCCAGCTCACCGGGGCTGACTGAGCAGTTCTTC. Translated, it gives CASSPGLTEQFF. The full variable domain, its missing parts supplied by reference TRBV18 and TRBJ2-1, is NAGVMQNPRHLVRRRGQEARLRCSPMKGHSHVYWYRQLPEEGLKFMVYLQKENIIDESGMPKERFSAEFPKEGPSILRIQQVVRGDSAAYFCASSPGLTEQFFGPGTRLTVL.

The CDR3 bases are TGTGCCAGCAGCTATCCGGGACCCGCGAATACGCAGTATTTT. The encoded protein is CASSYPGPANTQYF. This sequence joins TRBV11-2 and TRBJ2-3; D may be TRBD1 or TRBD2 (5 bases each). Trimming pared 4 bases from V and 7 bases from J, leaving 15 bases between. The CDR3 length is 14 residues. Germline CDR1 is SGHAT and CDR2 is FQNNGV.

The V and J genes are TRBV7-9 and TRBJ2-1; no clear D. This CDR3 region has 15 residues. Germline V lookup: CDR1 SEHNR, CDR2 FQNEAQ (reference sequence). V was clipped by 4 bases and J by 6 bases, with 16 bases between them. The CDR3 coding sequence is TGTGCCAGCAGCTCACTACCCGACTGGGCCAATGAGCAGTTCTTC. Its translation is CASSSLPDWANEQFF.

V gene TRBV12-5 combines with J gene TRBJ2-1, with D hard to call. V shed 1 base and J shed 16 bases, with 17 bases lying between them. Per germline, CDR1 LGHNT and CDR2 FRNRAP. The CDR3 contains 13 residues. The DNA of the CDR3 is TGTGCTAGTGGTTTGGACCTAAATAGGATGCTTTTCTTC. Translation gives CASGLDLNRMLFF. The variable domain in full, with the rest retrieved from reference TRBV12-5 and TRBJ2-1, is DARVTQTPRHKVTEMGQEVTMRCQPILGHNTVFWYRQTMMQGLELLAYFRNRAPLDDSGMPKDRFSAEMPDATLATLKIQPSEPRDSAVYFCASGLDLNRMLFFGPGTRLTVL.

The chain couples TRBV19 to TRBJ2-7; D gene ambiguous. The CDR3 is 13 residues long. Per the germline V gene, CDR1 is LNHDA and CDR2 is SQIVND (reference sequence). V dropped 3 bases and J dropped 2 bases, with 8 bases sitting between them. CDR3 DNA: TGTGCCAGTAGTATGGAACACCCCTACGAGCAGTACTTC. It is translated as CASSMEHPYEQYF.

This chain joins TRBV6-4 and TRBJ1-1; no clear D. Germline V gene sequence: CDR1 MRHNA, CDR2 SNTAGT. V lost 9 bases and J lost 10, with 15 bases in between. This CDR3 region has 11 residues. CDR3 residues: CASPPETSAFF. The CDR3, as DNA: TGTGCCAGTCCCCCCGAGACGTCAGCTTTCTTT.

A remark on this clone: This sample includes further DNA sequences coding for the same CDR3. The chain has TRBV20-1 and TRBJ2-7; unclear D gene. Trimming pared 5 bases from V and 2 bases from J, leaving 7 bases between. The CDR3 consists of 11 residues. The germline V gene has CDR1 DFQATT and CDR2 SNEGSKA (reference sequence). CDR3 coding DNA: TGCAGTGCTGGGGTAACCTACGAGCAGTACTTC. Its protein is CSAGVTYEQYF.

This chain uses TRBV11-2 with TRBJ1-1, with D unclear. With 1 base removed from V and 10 bases from J, the gap between germline ends came to 7 bases. From germline, CDR1 is SGHAT and CDR2 FQNNGV. The length of the CDR3 is 11 residues. As DNA, the CDR3 is TGTGCCAGCAGCTTAGTTGTGGGAGCTTTCTTT. This encodes CASSLVVGAFF.

The V gene is TRBV28, the J gene TRBJ2-3; 7 bases line up with TRBD1. Germline loops: CDR1 MDHEN, CDR2 SYDVKM. The CDR3 sequence is 16 residues long. V was clipped by 4 bases and J by 2 bases; unmatched bases: 9. CDR3 region: CASSYIGQVATDTQYF. The CDR3, as DNA: TGTGCCAGCAGTTATATCGGACAGGTGGCCACAGATACGCAGTATTTT.

This chain links TRBV9 with TRBJ1-4; TRBD1 is a possible D gene (5 bases). Germline-derived CDR1 and CDR2 are SGDLS and YYNGEE. The CDR3 loop spans 15 amino acids. V was clipped by 6 bases and J by 5 bases, with 17 bases between them. The CDR3 nucleotides read TGTGCCAGCAACGAAGCGGGACGGATAAATGAAAAACTGTTTTTT. It is translated as CASNEAGRINEKLFF.

This chain joins TRBV11-3 and TRBJ2-1; the D gene is possibly TRBD1 (6 bases). This CDR3 is built from 16 residues. V lost 1 base, J lost 5 bases, and 15 bases lay in between. The germline V gene encodes CDR1 SGHNT and CDR2 YENEEA. As DNA, the CDR3 is TGTGCCAGCAGCTTAGGAATACGGGACATCGACAATGAGCAGTTCTTC. Translation: CASSLGIRDIDNEQFF.

The chain employs TRBV30 and TRBJ1-4, with TRBD1 matching over 9 bases. Trimming cost V 3 bases and J 7 bases; bases outside gene matches: 3. Germline-derived CDR1 and CDR2 are GTSNPN and SVGIG (reference sequence). This CDR3 region has 13 residues. The CDR3 nucleotides read TGTGCCTGGAGCCGGACAGGGGCTGAAAAACTGTTTTTT. Its protein is CAWSRTGAEKLFF.

The CDR3 DNA reads TGTGCCAGCAGCTTAGCGTGGCGGTGGGTCGGAGATACGCAGTATTTT. Encoded protein: CASSLAWRWVGDTQYF. The genes are TRBV11-2 and TRBJ2-3; D unclear. V shed 1 base and J shed 5 bases, with 16 bases lying between them. Germline V CDR1 and CDR2: SGHAT, FQNNGV. CDR3 length: 16 residues.

V is TRBV10-2 and J is TRBJ2-2; D call uncertain. The V and J ends lost 6 bases and 2 bases respectively, with 13 bases between them. The CDR3 has 15 amino acids. CDR1 is WSHSY and CDR2 is SAAADI in the germline V gene. In DNA, the CDR3 is TGCGCCAGCAGCCCCTCGCCCCTTAACACCGGGGAGCTGTTTTTT. The encoded protein is CASSPSPLNTGELFF.

This chain connects TRBV19 to TRBJ2-7; D not certain. Trimming left V 3 bases short and J 2 bases short, with 8 bases between. Germline assignment: CDR1 LNHDA and CDR2 SQIVND (reference sequence). CDR3 length: 13 residues. The CDR3 DNA reads TGTGCCAGTAGTATTAGAAATACCTACGAGCAGTACTTC. This translates into CASSIRNTYEQYF.

The chain recombines TRBV6-6 with TRBJ2-5; weak D call: TRBD2 (6 bases). This CDR3 is built from 15 residues. V lost 8 bases and J 1 base, leaving 17 bases between the germline ends. Germline CDR1 is MNHNY and CDR2 is SVGAGI (reference sequence). CDR3 residues: CASAQGLRIQETQYF. In DNA, the CDR3 is TGTGCCAGCGCCCAGGGACTCCGGATCCAAGAGACCCAGTACTTC.

The CDR3 bases are TGTGCCAGCACGTGGGTTAGCAATCAGCCCCAGCATTTT. It yields the protein CASTWVSNQPQHF. The chain joins TRBV28 to TRBJ1-5; D unclear. Trimming removed 7 bases from V and 0 bases from J, with 7 bases in between. CDR3 length equals 13 residues. CDR1 and CDR2 from the germline V gene are MDHEN and SYDVKM.